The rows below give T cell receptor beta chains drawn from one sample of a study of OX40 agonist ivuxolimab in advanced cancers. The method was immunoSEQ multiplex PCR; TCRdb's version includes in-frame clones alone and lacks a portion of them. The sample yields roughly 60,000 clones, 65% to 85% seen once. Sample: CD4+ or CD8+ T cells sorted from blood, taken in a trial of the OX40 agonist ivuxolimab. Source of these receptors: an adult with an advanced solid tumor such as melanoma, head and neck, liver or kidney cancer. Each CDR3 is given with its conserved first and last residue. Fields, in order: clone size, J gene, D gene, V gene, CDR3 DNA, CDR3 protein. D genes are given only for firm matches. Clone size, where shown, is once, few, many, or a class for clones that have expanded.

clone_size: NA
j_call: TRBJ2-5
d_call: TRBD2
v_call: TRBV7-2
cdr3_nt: TGTGCCAGCAGCATCGGACTAGCGGGAGCTCAAGAGACCCAGTACTTC
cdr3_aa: CASSIGLAGAQETQYF

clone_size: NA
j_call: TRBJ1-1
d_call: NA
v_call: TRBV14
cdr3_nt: TGTGCCAGCAGCTCTGCCGGAAGGGGGGCTGAAGCTTTCTTT
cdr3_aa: CASSSAGRGAEAFF

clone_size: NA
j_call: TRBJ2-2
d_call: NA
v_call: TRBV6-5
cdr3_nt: TGTGCCAGCAAGGGGGGGAACACCGGGGAGCTGTTTTTT
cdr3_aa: CASKGGNTGELFF

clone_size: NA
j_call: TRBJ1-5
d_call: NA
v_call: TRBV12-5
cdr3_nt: TGTGCTAGTGGTTTCAGACGGTATCAGCCCCAGCATTTT
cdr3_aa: CASGFRRYQPQHF

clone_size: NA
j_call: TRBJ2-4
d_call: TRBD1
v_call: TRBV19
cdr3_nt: TGTGCCAGTAGTTTCAACAGGGGGCTGAACGTGGGAGAGAAAAACATTCAGTACTTC
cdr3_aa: CASSFNRGLNVGEKNIQYF

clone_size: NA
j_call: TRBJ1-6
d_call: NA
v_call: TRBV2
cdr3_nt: TGTGCCAGCAGTCTCGCGTCACCCCTCCACTTT
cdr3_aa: CASSLASPLHF

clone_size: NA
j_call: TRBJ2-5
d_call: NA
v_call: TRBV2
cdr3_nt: TGTGCCAGCAGTCGGGACCCGCTGGGGACCCAGTACTTC
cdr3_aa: CASSRDPLGTQYF

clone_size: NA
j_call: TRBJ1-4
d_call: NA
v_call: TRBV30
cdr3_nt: TGTGCCTGGAGTGGTACGGGGGGTGTCGGAAAACTGTTTTTT
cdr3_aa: CAWSGTGGVGKLFF

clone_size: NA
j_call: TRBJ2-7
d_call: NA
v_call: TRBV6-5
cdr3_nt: TGTGCCAGCAGTTACTCGGCAGGCTCCTACGAGCAGTACTTC
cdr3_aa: CASSYSAGSYEQYF

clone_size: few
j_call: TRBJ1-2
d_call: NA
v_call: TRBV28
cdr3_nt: TGTGCCAGCAGTTTAAGGCGGACACTTAGGTCCACCTATGGCTACACCTTC
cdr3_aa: CASSLRRTLRSTYGYTF

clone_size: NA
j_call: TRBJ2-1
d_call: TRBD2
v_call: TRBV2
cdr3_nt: TGTGCCAGCAGGGAGGCTAGCGGGAGGTACAATGAGCAGTTCTTC
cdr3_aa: CASREASGRYNEQFF

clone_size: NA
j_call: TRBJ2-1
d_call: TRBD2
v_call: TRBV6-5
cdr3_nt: TGTGCCAGCAGTTACTCGAGCGGGAGCTCCTACAATGAGCAGTTCTTC
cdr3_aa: CASSYSSGSSYNEQFF

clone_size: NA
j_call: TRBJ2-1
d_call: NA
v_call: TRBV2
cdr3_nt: TGTGCCAGCAACCCAAATTACAATGAGCAGTTCTTC
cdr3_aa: CASNPNYNEQFF

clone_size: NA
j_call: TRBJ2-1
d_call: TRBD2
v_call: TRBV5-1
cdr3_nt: TGCGCCAGCAGCATCGGGACTAGCGGGTACAATGAGCAGTTCTTC
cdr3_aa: CASSIGTSGYNEQFF

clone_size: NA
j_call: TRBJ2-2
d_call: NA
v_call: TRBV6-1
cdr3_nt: TGTGCCAGCAGCCATGTGGGGCACGGGGAGCTGTTTTTT
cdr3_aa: CASSHVGHGELFF

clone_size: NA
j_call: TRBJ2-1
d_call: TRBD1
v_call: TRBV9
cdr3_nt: TGTGCCAGCAGCGTAGGTATAGAGGACAGGGTCGTCAATGAGCAGTTCTTC
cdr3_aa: CASSVGIEDRVVNEQFF

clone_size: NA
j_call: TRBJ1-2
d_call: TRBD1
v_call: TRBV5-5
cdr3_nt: TGTGCCAGCAGCTTTGACAGGGGGGCTGGCTACACCTTC
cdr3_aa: CASSFDRGAGYTF

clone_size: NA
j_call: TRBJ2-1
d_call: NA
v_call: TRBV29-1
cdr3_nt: TGCAGCGTTCCCCGGGACTCCCCCCCATACAATGAGCAGTTCTTC
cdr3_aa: CSVPRDSPPYNEQFF

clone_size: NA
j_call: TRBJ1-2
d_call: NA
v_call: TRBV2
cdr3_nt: TGTGCCAGCAGTGAAGTCGGGCCGGGGCGGTCCCTTGGTGGCTACACCTTC
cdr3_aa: CASSEVGPGRSLGGYTF

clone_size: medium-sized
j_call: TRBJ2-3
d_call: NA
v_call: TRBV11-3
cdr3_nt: TGTGCCAGCAGCTGGCGTGGGGGCCCTTTAGATACGCAGTATTTT
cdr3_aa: CASSWRGGPLDTQYF

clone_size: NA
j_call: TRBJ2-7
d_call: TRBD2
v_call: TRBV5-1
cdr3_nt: TGCGCCAGCAGCCTCCCGACAGCGGGGGGCCACTACGAGCAGTACTTC
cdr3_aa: CASSLPTAGGHYEQYF

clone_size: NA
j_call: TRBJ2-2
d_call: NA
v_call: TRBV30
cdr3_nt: TGTGCCTGCCGTCAGCGGCCAGCCGGAGAGCTGTTTTTT
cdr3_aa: CACRQRPAGELFF

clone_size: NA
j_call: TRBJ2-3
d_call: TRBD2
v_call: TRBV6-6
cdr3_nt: TGTGCCAGCAGTTACCTAGCGGGGGGGCCTGCAGATACGCAGTATTTT
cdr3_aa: CASSYLAGGPADTQYF

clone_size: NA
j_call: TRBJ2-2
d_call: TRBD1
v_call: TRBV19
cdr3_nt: TGTGCCAGTAGTAGGGGGACAGGGGTCCCCGGGGAGCTGTTTTTT
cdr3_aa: CASSRGTGVPGELFF

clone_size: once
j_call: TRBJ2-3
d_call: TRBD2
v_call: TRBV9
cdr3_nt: TGTGCCAGCAGCGTCGAGGTGGGAGGGGCAGATACGCAGTATTTT
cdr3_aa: CASSVEVGGADTQYF